This T cell receptor beta chain was captured by sequencing in a study of beta chain features in type 1 diabetes. Study information: The examined sorted cells totaled around 100 million across samples.

The entirety of the isolated RNA underwent reverse transcription, so expressed TCRB transcripts were sequenced. TCRdb keeps only in-frame clones here, not all; method: immunoSEQ multiplex PCR. This table has just over 600,000 clones, 15% to 18% appearing once. Trimming cost V 0 bases and J 2 bases; bases outside gene matches: 7. CDR1 SGDLS and CDR2 YYNGEE come from the germline V gene. The CDR3 extends over 16 amino acids. All sorted populations exceeded 98% purity. This clone showed up just a few times. The antigen is not known. General study results and limits: TCRB CDR3 length was moderately but significantly reduced in all four CD4+ subsets of Type 1 diabetes patients. Relative to healthy donors, patients appeared to have naive, central memory and Treg TCRB repertoires that were more similar.

This clonotype was sampled from a man between 18 and 35 years old in good health. Sequencing used naive CD4+ T cells from blood. The V and J genes are TRBV9 and TRBJ1-1; 7 bases are shared with TRBD1. CDR3 DNA: TGTGCCAGCAGCGTAGGCACAGGGGTGATAAACACTGAAGCTTTCTTT. It encodes CASSVGTGVINTEAFF.